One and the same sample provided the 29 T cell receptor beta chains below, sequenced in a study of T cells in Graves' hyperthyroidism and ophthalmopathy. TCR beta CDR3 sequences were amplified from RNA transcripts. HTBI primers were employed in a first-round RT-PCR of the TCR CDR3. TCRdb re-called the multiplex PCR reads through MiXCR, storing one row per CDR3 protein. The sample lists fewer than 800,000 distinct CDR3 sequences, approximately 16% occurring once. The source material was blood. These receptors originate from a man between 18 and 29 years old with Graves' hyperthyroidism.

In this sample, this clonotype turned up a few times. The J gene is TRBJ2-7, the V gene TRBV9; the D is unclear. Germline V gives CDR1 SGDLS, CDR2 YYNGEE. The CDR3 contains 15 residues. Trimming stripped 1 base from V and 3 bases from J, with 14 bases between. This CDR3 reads CASSVSGTERYEQYF. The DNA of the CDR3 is TGTGCCAGCAGCGTATCAGGAACAGAGCGCTACGAGCAGTACTTC.

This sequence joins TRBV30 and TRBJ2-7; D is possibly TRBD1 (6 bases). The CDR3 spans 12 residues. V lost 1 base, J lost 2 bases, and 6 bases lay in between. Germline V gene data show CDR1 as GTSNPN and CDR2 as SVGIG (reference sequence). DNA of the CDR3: TGTGCCTGGAGTGGGGACACCTACGAGCAGTACTTC. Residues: CAWSGDTYEQYF.

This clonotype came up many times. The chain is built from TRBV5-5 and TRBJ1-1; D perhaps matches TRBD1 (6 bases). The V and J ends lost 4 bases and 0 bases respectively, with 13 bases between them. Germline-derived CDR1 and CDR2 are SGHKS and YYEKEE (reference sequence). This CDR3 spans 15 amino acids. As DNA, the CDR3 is TGTGCCAGCAGCCGCAGGGGACCCATGAACACTGAAGCTTTCTTT. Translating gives CASSRRGPMNTEAFF.

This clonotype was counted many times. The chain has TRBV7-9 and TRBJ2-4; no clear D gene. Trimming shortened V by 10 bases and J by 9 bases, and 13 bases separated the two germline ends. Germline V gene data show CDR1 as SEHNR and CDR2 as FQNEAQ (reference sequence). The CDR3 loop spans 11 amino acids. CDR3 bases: TGTGCCACCCTGAGTGGGCCCATTCAGTACTTC. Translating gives CATLSGPIQYF.

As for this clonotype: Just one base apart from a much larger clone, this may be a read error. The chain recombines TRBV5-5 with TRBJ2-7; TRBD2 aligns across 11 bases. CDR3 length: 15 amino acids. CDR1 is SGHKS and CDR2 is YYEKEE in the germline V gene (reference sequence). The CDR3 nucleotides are TGTGCCGGCAGCTTAGCACTAGCGGGAGTCGGGGAGCAGTACTTC. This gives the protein CAGSLALAGVGEQYF.

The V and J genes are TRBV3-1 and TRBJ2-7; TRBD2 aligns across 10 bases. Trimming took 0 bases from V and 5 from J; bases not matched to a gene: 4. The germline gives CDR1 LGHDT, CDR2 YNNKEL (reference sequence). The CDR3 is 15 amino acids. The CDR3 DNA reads TGTGCCAGCAGCCAAGAAGCGGGGGGGGCTCACGAGCAGTACTTC. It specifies CASSQEAGGAHEQYF.

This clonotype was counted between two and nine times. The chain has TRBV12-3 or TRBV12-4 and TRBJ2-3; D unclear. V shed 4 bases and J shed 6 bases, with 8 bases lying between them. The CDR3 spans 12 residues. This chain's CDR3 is CASSSYSDTQYF. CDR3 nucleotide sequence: TGTGCCAGCAGTTCATACTCGGATACGCAGTATTTT.

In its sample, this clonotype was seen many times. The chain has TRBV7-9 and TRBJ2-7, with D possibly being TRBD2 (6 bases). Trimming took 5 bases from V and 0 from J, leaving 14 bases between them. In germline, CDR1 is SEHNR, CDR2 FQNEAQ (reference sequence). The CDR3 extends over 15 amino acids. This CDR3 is CASSTSGGLSYEQYF. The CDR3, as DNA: TGTGCCAGCAGCACCTCTGGAGGGCTCTCCTACGAGCAGTACTTC.

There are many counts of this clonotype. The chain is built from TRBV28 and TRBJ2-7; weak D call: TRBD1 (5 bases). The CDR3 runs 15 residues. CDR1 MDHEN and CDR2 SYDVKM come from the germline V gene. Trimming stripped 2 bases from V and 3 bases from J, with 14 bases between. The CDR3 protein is CASSLTMGRSYEQYF. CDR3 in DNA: TGTGCCAGCAGTTTAACAATGGGGCGGAGCTACGAGCAGTACTTC.

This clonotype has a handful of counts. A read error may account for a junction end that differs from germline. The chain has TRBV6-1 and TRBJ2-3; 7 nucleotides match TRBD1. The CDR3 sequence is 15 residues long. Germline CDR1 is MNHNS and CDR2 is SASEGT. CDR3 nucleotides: TGTGCCAGCAGTTGGAGTGACAGGGTAACAGATACGCGGTATTTT. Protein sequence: CASSWSDRVTDTRYF.

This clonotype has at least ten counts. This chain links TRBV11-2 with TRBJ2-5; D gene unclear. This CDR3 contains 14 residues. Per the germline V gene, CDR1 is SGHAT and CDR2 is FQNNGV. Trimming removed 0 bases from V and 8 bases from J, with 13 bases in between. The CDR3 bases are TGTGCCAGCAGCTTAGAAGCAGGCGGCGGTACCCAGTACTTC. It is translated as CASSLEAGGGTQYF. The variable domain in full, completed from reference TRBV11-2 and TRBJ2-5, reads EAGVAQSPRYKIIEKRQSVAFWCNPISGHATLYWYQQILGQGPKLLIQFQNNGVVDDSQLPKDRFSAERLKGVDSTLKIQPAKLEDSAVYLCASSLEAGGGTQYFGPGTRLLVL.

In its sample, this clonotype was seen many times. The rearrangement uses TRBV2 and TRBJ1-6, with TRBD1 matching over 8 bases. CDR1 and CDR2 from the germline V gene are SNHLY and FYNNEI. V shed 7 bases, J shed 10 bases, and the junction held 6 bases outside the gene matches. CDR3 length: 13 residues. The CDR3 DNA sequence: TGTGCCAGCAAGGACAGGGTTGGATCACCCCTCCACTTT. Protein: CASKDRVGSPLHF.

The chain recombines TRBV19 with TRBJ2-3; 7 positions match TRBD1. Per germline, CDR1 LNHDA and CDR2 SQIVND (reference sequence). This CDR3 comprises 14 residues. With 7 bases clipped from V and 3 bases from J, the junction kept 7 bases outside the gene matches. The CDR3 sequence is CASNPRQGTDTQYF. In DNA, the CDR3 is TGTGCCAGTAATCCCCGACAGGGAACAGATACGCAGTATTTT.

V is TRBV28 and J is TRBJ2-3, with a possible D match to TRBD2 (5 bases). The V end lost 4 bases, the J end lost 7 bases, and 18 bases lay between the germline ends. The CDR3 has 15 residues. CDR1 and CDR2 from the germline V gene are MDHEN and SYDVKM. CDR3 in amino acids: CASSSRDFGVNTQYF. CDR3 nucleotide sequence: TGTGCCAGCAGTTCACGAGACTTCGGGGTAAATACGCAGTATTTT.

The CDR3 nucleotides are TGTGCCAGCAGTTTACTGGTTAATGAAAAACTGTTTTTT. It encodes CASSLLVNEKLFF. The chain combines TRBV13 with TRBJ1-4; D unresolved. The CDR3 loop spans 13 amino acids. V gave up 6 bases and J gave up 4 bases, with 9 bases separating them. Germline CDR1 reads PRHDT; CDR2 reads FYEKMQ (reference sequence). Full variable domain (remainder filled in from reference TRBV13 and TRBJ1-4): AAGVIQSPRHLIKEKRETATLKCYPIPRHDTVYWYQQGPGQDPQFLISFYEKMQSDKGSIPDRFSAQQFSDYHSELNMSSLELGDSALYFCASSLLVNEKLFFGSGTQLSVL.

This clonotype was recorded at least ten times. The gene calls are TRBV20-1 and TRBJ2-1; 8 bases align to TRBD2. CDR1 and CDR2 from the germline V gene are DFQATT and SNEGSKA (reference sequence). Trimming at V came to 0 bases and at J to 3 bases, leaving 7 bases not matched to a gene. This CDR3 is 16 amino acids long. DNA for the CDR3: TGCAGTGCTAGAGATCCCCGGGAGGGCCTCTACAATGAGCAGTTCTTC. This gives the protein CSARDPREGLYNEQFF.

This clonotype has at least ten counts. For the CDR3, the DNA is TGTGCCAGCAGTTCCCAGGGGACGCCCGGCGACGAGCAGTACTTC. It specifies CASSSQGTPGDEQYF. This chain connects TRBV28 to TRBJ2-7, with a tentative D call TRBD1 (6 bases). There are 15 residues in the CDR3. The germline V and J ends were trimmed by 4 bases and 5 bases, with 18 bases remaining between them. CDR1 and CDR2 (germline): MDHEN, SYDVKM.

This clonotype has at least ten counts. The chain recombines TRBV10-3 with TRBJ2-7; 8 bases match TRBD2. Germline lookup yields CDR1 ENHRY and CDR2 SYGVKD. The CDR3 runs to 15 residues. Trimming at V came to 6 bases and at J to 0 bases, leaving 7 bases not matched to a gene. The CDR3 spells CAISRGLAGSYEQYF. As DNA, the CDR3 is TGTGCCATCAGCCGGGGGCTAGCGGGCTCCTACGAGCAGTACTTC.

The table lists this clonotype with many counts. The DNA of the CDR3 is TGTGCCAGCAGTTTATCAAGGGGGAGGACTGAAGCTTTCTTT. Translated, it gives CASSLSRGRTEAFF. The chain carries TRBV27 and TRBJ1-1, with D perhaps matching TRBD1 (6 bases). V was shortened by 0 bases and J by 5 bases, with 10 bases between the two germline ends. This CDR3 region has 14 residues. Germline-derived CDR1 and CDR2 are MNHEY and SMNVEV (reference sequence).

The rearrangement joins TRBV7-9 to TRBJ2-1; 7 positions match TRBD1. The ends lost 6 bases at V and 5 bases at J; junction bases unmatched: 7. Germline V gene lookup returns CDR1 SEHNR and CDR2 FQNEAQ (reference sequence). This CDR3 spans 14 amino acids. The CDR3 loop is CASSYLTGNNEQFF. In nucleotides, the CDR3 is TGTGCCAGCAGTTACCTGACAGGGAACAATGAGCAGTTCTTC.

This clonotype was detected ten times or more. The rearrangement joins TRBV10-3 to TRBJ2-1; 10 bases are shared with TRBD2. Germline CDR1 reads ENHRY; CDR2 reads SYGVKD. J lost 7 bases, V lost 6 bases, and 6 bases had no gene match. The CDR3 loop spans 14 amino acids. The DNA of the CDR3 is TGTGCCATCAGAGGACTAGCGGCCGGGAATGAGCAGTTCTTC. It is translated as CAIRGLAAGNEQFF.

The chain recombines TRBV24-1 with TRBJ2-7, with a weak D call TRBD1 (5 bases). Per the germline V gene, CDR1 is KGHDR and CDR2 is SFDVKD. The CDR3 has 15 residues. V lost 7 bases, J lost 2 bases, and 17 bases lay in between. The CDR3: CATRGYPGNPYEQYF. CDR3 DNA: TGTGCCACCAGGGGGTACCCAGGGAATCCCTACGAGCAGTACTTC.

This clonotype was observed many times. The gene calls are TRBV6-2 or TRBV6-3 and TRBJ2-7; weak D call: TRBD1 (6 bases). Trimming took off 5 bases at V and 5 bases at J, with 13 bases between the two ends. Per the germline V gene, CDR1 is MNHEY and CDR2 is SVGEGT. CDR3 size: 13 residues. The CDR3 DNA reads TGTGCCAGCAGTCGCCAGACAGGCAACGAGCAGTACTTC. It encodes CASSRQTGNEQYF.

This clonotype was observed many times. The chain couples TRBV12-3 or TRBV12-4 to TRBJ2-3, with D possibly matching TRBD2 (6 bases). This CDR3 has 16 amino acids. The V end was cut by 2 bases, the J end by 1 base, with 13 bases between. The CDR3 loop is CASSLFSGSGTDTQYF. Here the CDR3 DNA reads TGTGCCAGCAGTTTATTTAGCGGTTCCGGCACAGATACGCAGTATTTT.

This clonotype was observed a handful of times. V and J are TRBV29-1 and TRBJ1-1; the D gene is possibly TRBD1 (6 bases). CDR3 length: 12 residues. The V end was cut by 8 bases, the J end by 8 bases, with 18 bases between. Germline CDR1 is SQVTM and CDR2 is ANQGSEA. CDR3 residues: CSTRGLWLEAFF. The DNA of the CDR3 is TGCAGCACCCGGGGGCTTTGGTTGGAAGCTTTCTTT.

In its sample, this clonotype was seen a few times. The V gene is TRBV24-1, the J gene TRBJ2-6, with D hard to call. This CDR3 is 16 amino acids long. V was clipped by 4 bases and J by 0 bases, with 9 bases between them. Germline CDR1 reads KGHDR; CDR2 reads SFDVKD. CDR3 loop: CATSDTTSSGANVLTF. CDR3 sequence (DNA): TGTGCCACCAGTGACACTACCTCCTCTGGGGCCAACGTCCTGACTTTC.

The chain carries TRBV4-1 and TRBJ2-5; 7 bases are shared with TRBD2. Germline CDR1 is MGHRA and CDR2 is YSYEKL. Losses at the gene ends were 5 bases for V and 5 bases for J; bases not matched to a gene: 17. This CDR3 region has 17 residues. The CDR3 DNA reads TGCGCCAGCAGCTTAAGCGGGAATCTAGATTCAGTGGAGACCCAGTACTTC. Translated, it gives CASSLSGNLDSVETQYF.

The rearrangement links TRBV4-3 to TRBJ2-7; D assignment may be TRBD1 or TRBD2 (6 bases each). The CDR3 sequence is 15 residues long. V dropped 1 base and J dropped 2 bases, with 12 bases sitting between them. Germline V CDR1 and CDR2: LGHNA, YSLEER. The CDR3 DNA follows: TGCGCCAGCAGCCAAGGGTTAGGGGGGCCCTACGAGCAGTACTTC. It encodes CASSQGLGGPYEQYF.

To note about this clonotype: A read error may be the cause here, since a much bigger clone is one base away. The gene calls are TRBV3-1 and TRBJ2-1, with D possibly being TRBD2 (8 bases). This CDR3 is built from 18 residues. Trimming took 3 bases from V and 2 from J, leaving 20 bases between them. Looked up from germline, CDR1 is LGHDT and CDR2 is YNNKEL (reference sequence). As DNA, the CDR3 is TGTGCCAGCAGCCAGGCAGGGGGTGCGGGGGGCCCCTACAATGAGCAGTTCTTC. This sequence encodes CASSQAGGAGGPYNEQFF.